These 17 T cell receptor beta chains were sequenced from one sample in a study of siplizumab effects on memory and regulatory T cells. Generated by immunoSEQ multiplex PCR, the TCRdb table keeps only in-frame clones and is missing some. There are more than 90,000 clones in the sample; 85% to 95% occur only once, and approximately 1.5% lies in the top ten. Sequenced sample: non-Treg CD4+ T cells sorted from blood. These receptors were obtained from a human donor in good health.

This clone was found once. J is TRBJ1-2 and V is TRBV29-1; tentative D call: TRBD1 (6 bases). V shed 3 bases and J shed 8 bases, with 13 bases lying between them. CDR1 and CDR2 (germline): SQVTM, ANQGSEA. The CDR3 totals 12 residues. In nucleotides, the CDR3 is TGCAGCGTTGACAGGGGATCTCGAGGCTACACCTTC. Translation: CSVDRGSRGYTF.

The chain links TRBV27 to TRBJ2-7; TRBD2 agrees at 12 bases. Germline CDR1 reads MNHEY; CDR2 reads SMNVEV (reference sequence). This CDR3 is built from 16 residues. V was clipped by 5 bases and J by 4 bases; unmatched bases: 9. The CDR3 loop reads CASSRTSGTLSYEQYF. The CDR3 nucleotides are TGTGCCAGCAGTAGGACTAGCGGGACTCTATCATACGAGCAGTACTTC.

This clone has a handful of counts. The chain links TRBV30 to TRBJ1-1; D perhaps matches TRBD1 (5 bases). Trimming took 0 bases from V and 6 from J, leaving 17 bases between them. The germline CDR1 and CDR2 sequences are GTSNPN and SVGIG (reference sequence). The CDR3 is made up of 15 amino acids. CDR3 DNA: TGTGCCTGGAGTGTATTAGACAGTAGGTTTTCTGAAGCTTTCTTT. It specifies CAWSVLDSRFSEAFF.

The chain employs TRBV28 and TRBJ1-5; D unresolved. The CDR3 length is 18 residues. V lost 1 base to trimming and J lost 4 bases, with 20 bases between them. Per the germline V gene, CDR1 is MDHEN and CDR2 is SYDVKM. The CDR3 sequence is CASSLFWTEGRRNQPQHF. The CDR3 DNA sequence: TGTGCCAGCAGTTTATTCTGGACTGAAGGAAGGAGGAATCAGCCCCAGCATTTT.

CDR3 amino acids: CATGFTGELFF. As DNA, the CDR3 is TGTGCCACCGGGTTCACCGGGGAGCTGTTTTTT. The chain carries TRBV6-5 and TRBJ2-2; D is unresolved. This CDR3 is 11 amino acids long. The germline V gene encodes CDR1 MNHEY and CDR2 SVGAGI. Trimming stripped 10 bases from V and 4 bases from J, with 7 bases between.

The chain recombines TRBV19 with TRBJ1-5; no firm D call. CDR1 and CDR2 from the germline V gene are LNHDA and SQIVND (reference sequence). CDR3 size: 13 residues. Trimming left V 6 bases short and J 5 bases short, with 11 bases between. CDR3 bases: TGTGCCAGTAGGGACGGTGGGGATCAGCCCCAGCATTTT. Translated, it gives CASRDGGDQPQHF.

The chain recombines TRBV18 with TRBJ2-1; 12 bases agree with TRBD2. The V segment lost 6 bases and the J segment 9 bases; nucleotides outside the gene matches: 9. The CDR3 covers 15 residues. Germline assignment: CDR1 KGHSH and CDR2 LQKENI. The CDR3 nucleotides are TGTGCCAGCTCGGGCACTAGCGGGAGGCCGGGTGAGCAGTTCTTC. Protein: CASSGTSGRPGEQFF.

A single count supports this clone. The genes are TRBV28 and TRBJ2-5, with D perhaps TRBD1 (5 bases). The ends were cut back, 9 bases at V and 4 bases at J, with 12 bases in the middle. Germline CDR1 reads MDHEN; CDR2 reads SYDVKM. This CDR3 contains 12 residues. The CDR3 sequence is CASTDSLETQYF. The CDR3 nucleotides read TGTGCCAGTACAGACAGCTTAGAGACCCAGTACTTC.

The V and J genes are TRBV2 and TRBJ2-7; possible D gene TRBD1, 5 bases. The V and J ends lost 6 bases and 7 bases respectively, with 16 bases between them. Germline values: CDR1 SNHLY, CDR2 FYNNEI. This CDR3 has 13 residues. The CDR3 spells CASRNRRGYEQYF. CDR3 bases: TGTGCCAGCAGAAACAGGCGTGGCTATGAGCAGTACTTC.

V is TRBV5-1 and J is TRBJ2-2, with 7 bases that match TRBD1. CDR1 and CDR2 from the germline V gene are SGHRS and YFSETQ. V shed 0 bases, J shed 5 bases, and the junction held 13 bases outside the gene matches. CDR3 length: 18 residues. CDR3 in DNA: TGCGCCAGCAGCTTGGCAAAAAGCGACAGGGATTATACCGGGGAGCTGTTTTTT. It is translated as CASSLAKSDRDYTGELFF.

The chain employs TRBV28 and TRBJ1-4; D possibly corresponds to TRBD1 (5 bases). V was trimmed by 6 bases and J by 5 bases, leaving 25 bases between them. This CDR3 spans 18 amino acids. In germline, CDR1 is MDHEN, CDR2 SYDVKM. CDR3 sequence reads: CASSRRGWGTRRNEKLFF. CDR3 nucleotide sequence: TGTGCCAGCAGCCGGAGGGGCTGGGGGACGAGGCGGAATGAAAAACTGTTTTTT.

The gene calls are TRBV28 and TRBJ1-3, with D perhaps TRBD1 (6 bases). CDR1 MDHEN and CDR2 SYDVKM come from the germline V gene. The CDR3 sequence is 16 residues long. The V gene lost 1 base and the J gene lost 1 base, with 11 bases spanning the gap. The CDR3 loop is CASSLFRGTSGNTIYF. The CDR3 coding sequence is TGTGCCAGCAGTTTATTCCGAGGGACATCTGGAAACACCATATATTTT.

The chain has TRBV29-1 and TRBJ2-3, with TRBD2 identical over 16 bases. From germline, CDR1 is SQVTM and CDR2 ANQGSEA. The CDR3 covers 23 residues. V dropped 1 base and J dropped 0; count of bases not matched to a gene: 19. The CDR3 protein is CSVEGTLGTSGRAMTSSTDTQYF. The DNA for the CDR3 is TGCAGCGTTGAAGGAACGTTGGGGACTAGCGGGAGGGCCATGACTTCTAGCACAGATACGCAGTATTTT.

The chain joins TRBV9 to TRBJ2-1; 7 positions agree with TRBD2. V trimming: 0 bases; J trimming: 6 bases; junction bases outside the gene matches: 9. Germline loops: CDR1 SGDLS, CDR2 YYNGEE. This CDR3 is 16 amino acids long. CDR3 amino acids: CASSVEVGGRINEQFF. CDR3 DNA sequence: TGTGCCAGCAGCGTAGAAGTCGGCGGGAGAATCAATGAGCAGTTCTTC.

The chain joins TRBV27 to TRBJ2-3; D gene uncertain. The CDR3 consists of 14 residues. Germline CDR1 reads MNHEY; CDR2 reads SMNVEV (reference sequence). V lost 4 bases to trimming and J lost 2 bases, with 10 bases between them. This chain's CDR3 is CASSSGLVTDTQYF. The CDR3 region has the DNA TGTGCCAGCAGTTCCGGTCTCGTCACAGATACGCAGTATTTT.

V gene TRBV21-1 combines with J gene TRBJ1-4; the DNA was not used to check the table's D call, TRBD1. TRBV21-1 represents a pseudogene. The CDR3 has 15 residues. The CDR3 bases are TGTGCCAGCATAGAATCAGGGACAACTAATGAAAAACTGTTTTTT. Its translation: CASIESGTTNEKLFF.

The rearrangement links TRBV18 to TRBJ2-5; tentatively, D is TRBD1 (6 bases). V dropped 6 bases and J dropped 5 bases, with 16 bases sitting between them. Per germline, CDR1 KGHSH and CDR2 LQKENI. The CDR3 consists of 14 residues. CDR3 in DNA: TGTGCCAGCTCCTCGACAGGACCGCGCGAGACCCAGTACTTC. It specifies CASSSTGPRETQYF.